This TCR beta chain was recovered during a study of cytomegalovirus exposure and HLA in healthy donors. Study-level background: T cells numbering around 190 million yielded around 120 million unique TCR beta sequences in an earlier analysis. Study-wide points: With later analysis, a missense DCLRE1C variant became linked to TCR beta V- and J-gene trimming. Within an earlier analysis, most TCR beta V segments proved productive either about 87% or about 30% of the time. A later analysis found most CMV-associated TCR beta chains apparently HLA-restricted.

V gave up 7 bases and J gave up 5 bases, with 6 bases separating them. Germline CDR1 reads SQVTM; CDR2 reads ANQGSEA. The CDR3 contains 9 residues. PCR involved 60 Vbeta and 13 Jbeta primers. Data came from immunoSEQ multiplex PCR; TCRdb stores just in-frame clones and leaves some out. Of more than 70,000 clones listed, roughly 70% are singletons. Points on this clone: Its antigen is unidentified.

The source is a man in his forties in good health and CMV-seronegative. Sequenced: PBMCs. V and J are TRBV29-1 and TRBJ2-7; D perhaps matches TRBD1 (5 bases). CDR3 sequence (DNA): TGCAGCGGCAGGGACGAGCAGTACTTC. It codes for CSGRDEQYF.